These 8 T cell receptor beta chains share one sample of origin, sequenced in a study of prognosis after radiotherapy for stage I lung cancer. Two-round multiplex PCR on genomic DNA was the method by which TCR beta CDR3 was amplified. For every TRBV and TRBJ gene, a specific primer was used in first-round PCR. TCRdb re-derived calls from the multiplex PCR reads in MiXCR, one entry per CDR3 protein. This table has approximately 23,000 distinct CDR3 sequences, 35% to 45% appearing once. The specimen comprised PBMCs, sampled before or after stereotactic body radiation therapy (not recorded which). The receptors come from a donor at least 50 years old with non-small cell lung cancer.

This clonotype appeared a few times. One base away lies a much larger clone, so this may be a sequencing read error. This chain's CDR3 is CASSYSSRYRGENIQYF. In DNA form, the CDR3 reads TGTGCCAGCAGTTACTCGTCTCGATACAGGGGAGAAAACATTCAGTACTTC. The V call is TRBV6-2 or TRBV6-3, the J call TRBJ2-4, with 7 bases identical to TRBD1. This CDR3 is 17 amino acids long. Germline V gene sequence: CDR1 MNHEY, CDR2 SVGEGT. With V trimmed by 0 bases and J by 5 bases, 10 bases remained unmatched.

To note about this clonotype: Only one base separates this from a far larger clonotype, so it likely reflects a read error. The chain couples TRBV6-9 to TRBJ1-2; D is possibly TRBD1 (5 bases). The V gene's germline CDR1 is MNHGY and CDR2 SVAAGI. This CDR3 spans 13 amino acids. The CDR3 loop is CARSYRGEHGYTF. In nucleotides, the CDR3 is TGTGCCAGGAGTTACCGGGGCGAGCATGGCTACACCTTC.

This clonotype was picked up many times. The chain uses TRBV7-6 and TRBJ2-6; unclear D gene. The germline V and J ends were trimmed by 5 bases and 2 bases, with 7 bases remaining between them. The CDR3 has 14 residues. CDR1 is SGHVS and CDR2 is FNYEAQ in the germline V gene. The CDR3 spells CASSTRPGANVLTF. The DNA of the CDR3 is TGTGCCAGCAGCACCCGTCCTGGGGCCAACGTCCTGACTTTC.

The chain carries TRBV11-3 and TRBJ2-5, with D uncertain. The CDR3 covers 14 residues. V lost 5 bases and J lost 2, with 12 bases in between. Germline V gene data show CDR1 as SGHNT and CDR2 as YENEEA. The CDR3 DNA follows: TGTGCCAGCAGCGCTGGAATATCTCAAGAGACCCAGTACTTC. Its translation: CASSAGISQETQYF.

This clonotype has only a few counts. The chain joins TRBV12-3 or TRBV12-4 to TRBJ1-4; TRBD1 agrees at 7 bases. The CDR3 has 14 amino acids. The ends lost 5 bases at V and 8 bases at J; junction bases unmatched: 8. CDR3 protein: CASSRTGRDEKLFF. The CDR3 region has the DNA TGTGCCAGCAGTAGGACAGGTAGAGACGAAAAACTGTTTTTT.

Concerning this clonotype itself: With only one base between it and a far larger clone, this is likely a read error. V gene TRBV6-4 combines with J gene TRBJ2-7; tentatively, D is TRBD2 (6 bases). The ends were cut back, 8 bases at V and 1 base at J, with 12 bases in the middle. The CDR3 runs to 13 residues. Germline CDR1 is MRHNA and CDR2 is SNTAGT. Here the CDR3 DNA reads TGTGCCAGCGACGTCGGGGGTTCCTACGAGCAGTACTTC. This gives the protein CASDVGGSYEQYF.

For the CDR3, the DNA is TGTGCCTGGAGTCCGGGACAGGTTTTTTCACCCCTCCACTTT. The encoded protein is CAWSPGQVFSPLHF. This chain connects TRBV30 to TRBJ1-6, with 8 positions matching TRBD1. Trimming cost V 2 bases and J 9 bases; bases outside gene matches: 6. The length of the CDR3 is 14 residues. In germline, CDR1 is GTSNPN, CDR2 SVGIG (reference sequence).

The sample holds many counts of this clonotype. The J gene is TRBJ2-5, the V gene TRBV2, with a possible D match to TRBD1 (6 bases). Trimming removed 3 bases at V and 2 bases at J, with 13 bases between. The length of the CDR3 is 15 residues. Germline V gene sequence: CDR1 SNHLY, CDR2 FYNNEI. The CDR3 loop reads CASSDRGTSQETQYF. CDR3 bases: TGTGCCAGCAGTGACAGGGGTACTTCGCAAGAGACCCAGTACTTC.